These T cell receptor beta chains were read from a single sample in a study of T cell changes during pregnancy in multiple sclerosis. The assay was immunoSEQ multiplex PCR, and TCRdb's table has in-frame clones only and misses some. This table holds around 62,000 clones, about nine tenths found once. The specimen was peripheral blood, collected in the first trimester of pregnancy. Source of these receptors: a female donor with multiple sclerosis, enrolled in a pregnancy study. Both conserved end residues are part of each CDR3. Each record gives: J gene, clone size, V gene, D gene, CDR3 protein, CDR3 DNA. The D gene is left open where the match is weak. Part of the rows lack a size; the others show once, few, many or a class for expanded clones.

J gene: TRBJ2-5
clone size: NA
V gene: TRBV7-9
D gene: NA
CDR3 protein: CATRTGDPQETQYF
CDR3 DNA: TGTGCCACCCGTACGGGGGACCCACAAGAGACCCAGTACTTC

J gene: TRBJ1-2
clone size: NA
V gene: TRBV7-9
D gene: TRBD1
CDR3 protein: CAIHHPRQGSDGYTF
CDR3 DNA: TGTGCCATCCACCACCCTAGACAGGGTAGCGATGGCTACACCTTC

J gene: TRBJ1-5
clone size: NA
V gene: TRBV19
D gene: NA
CDR3 protein: CASNSQVSQPQHF
CDR3 DNA: TGTGCCAGTAATTCCCAGGTATCCCAGCCCCAGCATTTT

J gene: TRBJ2-2
clone size: NA
V gene: TRBV7-3
D gene: NA
CDR3 protein: CASSPSPGRAVNTGELFF
CDR3 DNA: TGTGCCAGCAGCCCAAGTCCCGGCAGGGCGGTTAACACCGGGGAGCTGTTTTTT

J gene: TRBJ1-1
clone size: once
V gene: TRBV6-4
D gene: TRBD1
CDR3 protein: CASRGTGGAYTEAFF
CDR3 DNA: TGTGCCAGCAGGGGGACAGGGGGCGCGTACACTGAAGCTTTCTTT

J gene: TRBJ2-5
clone size: NA
V gene: TRBV5-1
D gene: NA
CDR3 protein: CASSEGHQLETQYF
CDR3 DNA: TGCGCCAGCAGCGAGGGACACCAACTAGAGACCCAGTACTTC

J gene: TRBJ1-5
clone size: NA
V gene: TRBV27
D gene: NA
CDR3 protein: CASRLKGEGGQPQHF
CDR3 DNA: TGTGCCAGCAGACTAAAAGGAGAGGGTGGGCAGCCCCAGCATTTT

J gene: TRBJ1-4
clone size: NA
V gene: TRBV16
D gene: NA
CDR3 protein: CASSPLGGEKLFF
CDR3 DNA: TGTGCCAGCAGCCCTCTGGGGGGTGAAAAACTGTTTTTT

J gene: TRBJ2-7
clone size: NA
V gene: TRBV30
D gene: NA
CDR3 protein: CAWSVFGGSEQYF
CDR3 DNA: TGTGCCTGGAGTGTTTTCGGAGGCAGCGAGCAGTACTTC

J gene: TRBJ2-7
clone size: NA
V gene: TRBV5-1
D gene: TRBD1
CDR3 protein: CASTKDRAYEQYF
CDR3 DNA: TGCGCCAGCACCAAGGACAGGGCCTACGAGCAGTACTTC